Shown below are 13 T cell receptor beta chains from a single sample sequenced in a study of low-dose radiotherapy and immunotherapy resistance in tumors (dated by TCRdb to 2022 to 2024). The sample's time point, from its label and the paper: after trial treatment. According to the study, the label for this sample's treatment or condition signals: LDRT plus nivolumab, ipilimumab, low-dose cyclophosphamide and aspirin (RACIN trial). For sequencing, an Illumina MiniSeq was employed. First-strand cDNA was synthesized using Superscript III and a set of TRAV- and TRBV-specific primers, so that both TCRalpha and TCRbeta chains were covered. An approximately 20-cycle PCR with Phusion amplified the TCRs, pairing a constant-region primer with the adapter that was attached to the V primers. TCRdb cleaned the public reads at Q25 with fastp, built clones with MiXCR and kept in-frame beta chains. Here each entry gathers all rows of one CDR3 protein and keeps the most common genes and DNA. Counted in this sample were about 39,000 distinct CDR3 sequences; less than 25% of them appeared once. 9.2% of the sample goes to the ten largest clones.

Specimen: PBMCs, collected after low-dose radiotherapy plus immunotherapy. The receptors originated from a female donor with ovarian cancer.

Turning to this clonotype: A far larger clone is only one base removed, so a read error is likely. In DNA form, the CDR3 reads TGTGACAGCAGCGTTGGGACAGACAGATGGAATGAGCAGTTCTTC. Protein product: CDSSVGTDRWNEQFF. V gene TRBV5-3 combines with J gene TRBJ2-1; TRBD1 aligns across 7 bases. TRBV5-3 is an ORF; its function is uncertain. CDR3 size: 15 residues.

This clonotype was picked up many times. The chain combines TRBV5-1 with TRBJ2-1; 8 positions match TRBD1. Germline-derived CDR1 and CDR2 are SGHRS and YFSETQ. This CDR3 spans 16 amino acids. J was trimmed by 7 bases and V by 2 bases; bases with no gene match: 11. This chain's CDR3 is CASSFRTGTTLNEQFF. The CDR3 DNA reads as TGCGCCAGCAGCTTCCGGACAGGGACGACGTTGAATGAGCAGTTCTTC.

In its sample, this clonotype was seen many times. V and J are TRBV24-1 and TRBJ2-3, with a tentative D call TRBD1 (5 bases). The CDR3 is made up of 14 amino acids. Germline V gene lookup returns CDR1 KGHDR and CDR2 SFDVKD. The V end lost 3 bases, the J end lost 6 bases, and 12 bases lay between the germline ends. The CDR3: CATSDAQVLDTQYF. CDR3 in DNA: TGTGCCACCAGTGATGCACAGGTTCTGGATACGCAGTATTTT.

This clonotype was observed many times. V and J are TRBV11-2 and TRBJ2-1; the D gene is possibly TRBD1 (6 bases). Germline values: CDR1 SGHAT, CDR2 FQNNGV. The CDR3 spans 15 residues. V was pared by 4 bases and J by 2 bases, with 12 bases between. The CDR3 protein is CASSSTQGPYNEQFF. CDR3 coding DNA: TGTGCCAGCAGCTCAACACAGGGCCCCTACAATGAGCAGTTCTTC.

This clonotype was seen many times. The rearrangement joins TRBV15 to TRBJ1-1; a weak D match, TRBD1 (5 bases). The CDR3 runs to 16 residues. Germline CDR1 reads LNHNV; CDR2 reads YYDKDF (reference sequence). V lost 4 bases to trimming and J lost 0 bases, with 15 bases between them. CDR3 protein: CATSKIQGKMNTEAFF. The CDR3 nucleotides read TGTGCCACCAGCAAAATTCAGGGAAAGATGAACACTGAAGCTTTCTTT.

Regarding this clonotype: A far bigger clonotype differs at one base, so this is likely a read error. This rearrangement joins TRBV7-1 to TRBJ2-7, with 10 bases fitting TRBD2. TRBV7-1 qualifies as an ORF whose function is uncertain. The CDR3 runs 16 residues. The CDR3 reads CASSSPSGGDSYVQYF. CDR3 coding DNA: TGTGCCAGCAGCTCACCTAGCGGGGGCGACTCCTACGTGCAGTACTTC.

This clonotype was detected many times. This chain uses TRBV28 with TRBJ2-7, with D unclear. CDR1 and CDR2 (germline): MDHEN, SYDVKM. V was trimmed by 3 bases and J by 1 base, leaving 10 bases between them. CDR3 size: 14 residues. CDR3 bases: TGTGCCAGCAGTTTCAGTTTGGGGTCCTACGAGCAGTACTTC. It yields the protein CASSFSLGSYEQYF.

This clonotype was counted at least ten times. This chain connects TRBV6-4 to TRBJ2-1; TRBD2 is a possible D gene (5 bases). Between the trimmed V and J ends, which lost 0 bases and 3 bases, there was a span of 12 bases. The CDR3 is made up of 16 amino acids. Germline V gene data show CDR1 as MRHNA and CDR2 as SNTAGT. The CDR3 region has the DNA TGTGCCAGCAGTGACTCAGAGACCGGGGACTACAATGAGCAGTTCTTC. As protein: CASSDSETGDYNEQFF.

CDR3 sequence reads: CASSSRGAGYTF. CDR3 nucleotides: TGTGCCAGCAGTTCCAGGGGCGCGGGCTACACCTTC. V is TRBV12-3 or TRBV12-4 and J is TRBJ1-2, with a possible D match to TRBD1 (6 bases). V lost 4 bases and J lost 8, with 11 bases in between. This CDR3 spans 12 amino acids.

As regards this clonotype: This may arise from a read error, as a much more abundant clone is one base away. The chain is built from TRBV19 and TRBJ1-1, with a weak D call TRBD1 (5 bases). The CDR3 runs to 17 residues. Germline CDR1 is LNHDA and CDR2 is SQIVND (reference sequence). CDR3 DNA: TGTGCCAGTAGTAAACGCGGGGACTCAATGTGGAACACTGAAGCTTTATTT. Its protein is CASSKRGDSMWNTEALF.

The chain couples TRBV11-1 to TRBJ2-7; 7 bases line up with TRBD2. V lost 2 bases to trimming and J lost 3 bases; unmatched junction nucleotides: 4. The germline gives CDR1 SGHAT, CDR2 FQDESV (reference sequence). CDR3 length equals 14 residues. Here the CDR3 DNA reads TGTGCCAGCAGCTTATCACTAGCGAACTACGAGCAGTACTTC. This gives the protein CASSLSLANYEQYF.

This chain connects TRBV10-3 to TRBJ2-1; maybe TRBD1 (5 bases). The CDR3 covers 16 residues. The ends were cut back, 4 bases at V and 5 bases at J, with 18 bases in the middle. Germline assignment: CDR1 ENHRY and CDR2 SYGVKD. CDR3 amino acids: CAISAARDRSDNEQFF. DNA for the CDR3: TGTGCCATCAGTGCAGCACGAGACAGAAGTGACAATGAGCAGTTCTTC.

There are many counts of this clonotype. The chain combines TRBV5-5 with TRBJ2-3, with 11 positions matching TRBD1. This CDR3 comprises 17 residues. In germline, CDR1 is SGHKS, CDR2 YYEKEE (reference sequence). V was pared by 3 bases and J by 5 bases, with 11 bases of the junction left unmatched. The CDR3 is CASSSVGGTGGRDTQYF. The DNA for the CDR3 is TGTGCCAGCAGCTCCGTGGGGGGGACAGGGGGACGAGATACGCAGTATTTT.